This TCR beta chain was documented in a study of T cell changes during pregnancy in multiple sclerosis. Using immunoSEQ multiplex PCR, the repertoire was profiled, and TCRdb retains in-frame clones only, with some absent. The data contain tens of thousands of clones, around 90% of them singletons. The V end was cut by 4 bases, the J end by 0 bases, with 19 bases between. The CDR3 has 18 residues. Per germline, CDR1 SEHNR and CDR2 FQNEAQ (reference sequence). The starting material was CD8+ T cells from peripheral blood mononuclear cells, obtained before pregnancy. This clonotype was sampled from a female donor with multiple sclerosis, enrolled in a pregnancy study. The chain carries TRBV7-9 and TRBJ2-1, with D perhaps matching TRBD2 (6 bases). CDR3 sequence reads: CASSSGLEAGNSYNEQFF. For the CDR3, the DNA is TGTGCCAGCAGCTCCGGACTTGAAGCGGGCAACTCCTACAATGAGCAGTTCTTC.